This T cell receptor beta chain comes out of a study of OX40 agonist ivuxolimab in advanced cancers. The wider study: Three individuals attained partial responses, comprising one hepatocellular carcinoma case and two cutaneous melanoma cases.

The CDR3 length is 10 residues. The V gene's germline CDR1 is MGHDK and CDR2 SYGVNS. V lost 4 bases, J lost 6 bases, and 3 bases lay in between. Clones were read by immunoSEQ multiplex PCR, and TCRdb kept only the in-frame ones, dropping some. Of about 23,000 clones detected, 80% to 90% appear once; the ten largest clones hold roughly 13%. Study-level findings and limits: At 0.1 to 3.0 mg/kg and by week 6, clonal expansion occurred in CD4+ and CD8+ blood T cells.

As regards this clone: Its specificity is not known.

This receptor was taken from an adult with an advanced solid tumor such as melanoma, head and neck, liver or kidney cancer. This specimen consisted of CD4+ or CD8+ T cells sorted from blood, obtained in a trial of the OX40 agonist ivuxolimab. The genes are TRBV25-1 and TRBJ1-2; D gene ambiguous. The CDR3 loop is CASSANGYTF. CDR3 sequence (DNA): TGTGCCAGCAGTGCCAATGGCTACACCTTC.